This TCR beta chain was identified during a study of tumor-infiltrating lymphocytes in primary liver carcinoma. Study-wide results and limits: Tumor top-250-clone fraction significantly exceeded that of blood (p = 0.039). Pairs comparing tumor with adjacent tissue or blood overlapped less than pairs drawn from tumor regions.

They got blood RNA out of unsorted whole blood and also pulled out germline DNA. The CDR3 has 18 residues. Looked up from germline, CDR1 is SGHNT and CDR2 is YENEEA. Priming with a constant-region primer yielded TCR beta cDNA from roughly 500 ng total RNA. Slightly modified ARM-PCR served as the procedure for the TCR beta libraries. These libraries came from three rounds of nested multiplex PCR. It was with TRBV1-TRBV30 forward primers and a C-beta reverse primer that the first two PCR rounds were run, at 10 to 11 cycles each. TCRdb analysed the multiplex PCR reads with MiXCR anew, one entry per CDR3 protein. The repertoire holds around 330,000 distinct CDR3 sequences, with around three fifths as singletons. With respect to this clonotype: The antigen remains unidentified. One junction end does not reproduce the germline sequence, and a read error may be involved.

The rearrangement links TRBV11-3 to TRBJ2-7; TRBD2 matches 10 bases. The clonotype originates from a woman under 40 with primary liver carcinoma and hepatitis B virus infection. The source material was peripheral blood. CDR3 residues: CASTTGGLAGEKPYELYF. The CDR3 region has the DNA TGTGCCAGCACCACGGGGGGCCTAGCGGGAGAAAAGCCTTACGAGCTGTACTTC.